This T cell receptor (beta chain) was documented in a study of blood T cell repertoires in COVID-19. About the study: Sites across the United States, Italy and Spain contributed samples from acute and convalescent COVID-19.

Under the authors' procedure: Estimation of nucleated cell counts relied on the amplification of reference gene primers. TCRdb's table, derived via immunoSEQ multiplex PCR, lists solely in-frame clones and lacks some. The V and J calls and clone size were taken over from that table, and D and trimming were inferred from the DNA. The sample yields roughly 320,000 clones, 80% to 90% seen once. Patients in Seattle were enrolled during active infection, then followed longitudinally. With V trimmed by 2 bases and J by 5 bases, 3 bases remained unmatched. The CDR3 length is 14 residues. CDR1 ENHRY and CDR2 SYGVKD come from the germline V gene.

Source material: peripheral blood. This TCR derives from a woman between 50 and 59 years old with COVID-19, enrolled during active disease. The chain couples TRBV10-3 to TRBJ2-3; 8 bases are shared with TRBD2. The CDR3 region is CAISEGLARDTQYF. In nucleotides, the CDR3 is TGTGCCATCAGTGAGGGACTAGCACGAGATACGCAGTATTTT.